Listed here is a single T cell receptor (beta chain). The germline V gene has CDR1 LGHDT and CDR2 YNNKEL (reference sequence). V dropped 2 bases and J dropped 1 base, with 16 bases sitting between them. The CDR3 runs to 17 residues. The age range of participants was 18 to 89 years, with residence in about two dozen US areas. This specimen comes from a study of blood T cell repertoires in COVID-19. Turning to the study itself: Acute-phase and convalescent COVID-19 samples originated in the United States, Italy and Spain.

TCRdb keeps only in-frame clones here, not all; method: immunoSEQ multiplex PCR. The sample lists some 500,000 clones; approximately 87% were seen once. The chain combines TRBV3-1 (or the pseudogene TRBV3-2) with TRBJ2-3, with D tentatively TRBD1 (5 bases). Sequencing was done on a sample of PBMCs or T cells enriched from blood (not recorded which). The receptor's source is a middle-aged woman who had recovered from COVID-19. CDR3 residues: CASSQNRSPLGTDTQYF. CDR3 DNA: TGTGCCAGCAGCCAAAACAGGAGTCCTTTGGGCACAGATACGCAGTATTTT.